One sample yielded the 24 T cell receptor beta chains listed below, sequenced in a study of siplizumab effects on memory and regulatory T cells. Assay used: immunoSEQ multiplex PCR; TCRdb lists only in-frame clones, some missing. The repertoire has approximately 100,000 clones, 85% to 95% of them found once; the top ten carry approximately 1.5%. Sequencing was carried out using non-Treg CD4+ T cells sorted from blood. The receptor source for this set is a human donor in good health.

The J gene is TRBJ2-7, the V gene TRBV21-1; TRBD2 is the table's D call and was not checked against the DNA. TRBV21-1 is labeled a pseudogene. The length of the CDR3 is 15 residues. The chain's CDR3 is CASSKARGGQDEQYF. CDR3 nucleotide sequence: TGTGCCAGCAGCAAAGCCCGCGGGGGGCAGGACGAGCAGTACTTC.

V is TRBV18 and J is TRBJ1-2; a possible D gene is TRBD1 (6 bases). The CDR3 loop spans 15 amino acids. The germline V gene encodes CDR1 KGHSH and CDR2 LQKENI. V was shortened by 2 bases and J by 8 bases, with 18 bases between the two germline ends. CDR3 in amino acids: CASSPNLGQPVGYTF. The CDR3 nucleotides read TGTGCCAGCTCACCAAACCTAGGACAGCCCGTAGGCTACACCTTC.

Written as DNA, the CDR3 is TGCGCCAGCAGCGTTAGCGGGGCAAACACCGGGGAGCTGTTTTTT. It specifies CASSVSGANTGELFF. V usage is TRBV5-1 and J usage is TRBJ2-2; 8 bases fit TRBD2. CDR1 and CDR2 from the germline V gene are SGHRS and YFSETQ. This CDR3 comprises 15 residues. V lost 4 bases, J lost 2 bases, and 4 bases stayed unmatched.

The rearrangement joins TRBV4-1 to TRBJ1-1, with a weak D call TRBD1 (5 bases). V was trimmed by 3 bases and J by 4 bases, leaving 12 bases between them. The germline CDR1 and CDR2 sequences are MGHRA and YSYEKL. The CDR3 length is 14 residues. The CDR3 DNA sequence: TGCGCCAGCAGCCACTCCCGACAGCCCACTGAAGCTTTCTTT. It codes for CASSHSRQPTEAFF.

The V call is TRBV29-1, the J call TRBJ2-2; weak D call: TRBD2 (7 bases). The CDR3 sequence is 14 residues long. V was pared by 7 bases and J by 8 bases, with 20 bases between. Germline V lookup: CDR1 SQVTM, CDR2 ANQGSEA. The CDR3 reads CSARGGGSGGELFF. CDR3 bases: TGCAGCGCCCGTGGGGGCGGGAGTGGTGGGGAGCTGTTTTTT.

A single count supports this clone. The J gene is TRBJ2-5, the V gene TRBV14; TRBD2 aligns across 13 bases. J lost 4 bases, V lost 5 bases, and 7 bases had no gene match. CDR1 and CDR2 from the germline V gene are SGHDN and FVKESK. The CDR3 loop spans 16 amino acids. The CDR3 DNA reads TGTGCCAGCAGCTACGGACTAGCGGGAGTGTTAGAGACCCAGTACTTC. Translation gives CASSYGLAGVLETQYF.

The rearrangement uses TRBV11-2 and TRBJ1-1; D is perhaps TRBD1 (5 bases). The germline CDR1 and CDR2 sequences are SGHAT and FQNNGV. The CDR3 is made up of 12 amino acids. V was cut by 3 bases and J by 3 bases, with 5 bases left in between. The CDR3 spells CASSLGDTEAFF. CDR3 coding DNA: TGTGCCAGCAGCTTGGGGGACACTGAAGCTTTCTTT. The entire variable domain, with the rest obtained from reference TRBV11-2 and TRBJ1-1, is as follows: EAGVAQSPRYKIIEKRQSVAFWCNPISGHATLYWYQQILGQGPKLLIQFQNNGVVDDSQLPKDRFSAERLKGVDSTLKIQPAKLEDSAVYLCASSLGDTEAFFGQGTRLTVV.

The chain uses TRBV18 and TRBJ1-2, with a possible D match to TRBD1 (5 bases). V was shortened by 5 bases and J by 1 base, with 11 bases between the two germline ends. Germline V CDR1 and CDR2: KGHSH, LQKENI. The CDR3 length is 14 residues. CDR3 protein: CASSTGALNYGYTF. For the CDR3, the DNA is TGTGCCAGCTCAACCGGGGCCCTTAACTATGGCTACACCTTC. Supplemented by reference TRBV18 and TRBJ1-2, the full variable domain reads NAGVMQNPRHLVRRRGQEARLRCSPMKGHSHVYWYRQLPEEGLKFMVYLQKENIIDESGMPKERFSAEFPKEGPSILRIQQVVRGDSAAYFCASSTGALNYGYTFGSGTRLTVV.

The chain employs TRBV7-6 and TRBJ1-2; possible D gene TRBD1, 5 bases. Germline CDR1 is SGHVS and CDR2 is FNYEAQ. The CDR3 totals 15 residues. With 5 bases removed from V and 8 bases from J, the gap between germline ends came to 21 bases. The CDR3 is CASSRSPDTLSGYTF. CDR3 DNA: TGTGCCAGCAGCCGCTCGCCGGACACCCTGAGCGGCTACACCTTC. The whole variable domain, remainder taken from reference TRBV7-6 and TRBJ1-2, is GAGVSQSPRYKVTKRGQDVALRCDPISGHVSLYWYRQALGQGPEFLTYFNYEAQQDKSGLPNDRFSAERPEGSISTLTIQRTEQRDSAMYRCASSRSPDTLSGYTFGSGTRLTVV.

The chain uses TRBV9 and TRBJ1-2; unclear D gene. There are 12 residues in the CDR3. Trimming stripped 1 base from V and 1 base from J, with 2 bases between. Per germline, CDR1 SGDLS and CDR2 YYNGEE. CDR3 bases: TGTGCCAGCAGCGTATTTAACTATGGCTACACCTTC. It codes for CASSVFNYGYTF.

The gene calls are TRBV28 and TRBJ2-5, with D possibly matching TRBD1 (6 bases). This CDR3 comprises 15 residues. The V gene lost 8 bases and the J gene lost 1 base, with 17 bases spanning the gap. Per germline, CDR1 MDHEN and CDR2 SYDVKM. The CDR3 reads CASCPPGQSQETQYF. In nucleotides, the CDR3 is TGTGCCAGCTGCCCCCCTGGACAGTCCCAAGAGACCCAGTACTTC.

This clone showed up just once. This chain joins TRBV19 and TRBJ1-5; perhaps TRBD1 as D (6 bases). V was shortened by 7 bases and J by 2 bases, with 15 bases between the two germline ends. Germline CDR1 reads LNHDA; CDR2 reads SQIVND (reference sequence). The CDR3 totals 15 residues. The CDR3 sequence: CASKLGHLGNQPQHF. In nucleotides, the CDR3 is TGTGCCAGTAAGTTGGGACACTTAGGCAATCAGCCCCAGCATTTT.

The chain is built from TRBV5-1 and TRBJ2-5; 7 bases line up with TRBD1. Germline trimming cut 0 bases from V and 1 base from J; bases unmatched to any gene: 3. Germline V gene lookup returns CDR1 SGHRS and CDR2 YFSETQ. The CDR3 length is 15 residues. The CDR3 DNA reads as TGCGCCAGCAGCTTGGGGACAGGAGGCCAAGAGACCCAGTACTTC. As protein: CASSLGTGGQETQYF.

The gene calls are TRBV29-1 and TRBJ2-1, with D possibly TRBD1 on 5 matching bases. The V gene lost 1 base and the J gene lost 6 bases, with 10 bases spanning the gap. Germline loops: CDR1 SQVTM, CDR2 ANQGSEA. The CDR3 has 13 residues. The CDR3 coding sequence is TGCAGCGTTGAAGGGGGCTTAAGCAATGAGCAGTTCTTC. This codes for CSVEGGLSNEQFF.

The V call is TRBV18, the J call TRBJ1-2, with D tentatively TRBD1 (5 bases). CDR3 size: 15 residues. Germline CDR1 and CDR2: KGHSH and LQKENI. V was clipped by 3 bases and J by 7 bases, with 18 bases between them. The CDR3: CASSPSKGRVGGYTF. CDR3 bases: TGTGCCAGCTCACCCTCCAAGGGCAGGGTGGGTGGCTACACCTTC.

The V call is TRBV9, the J call TRBJ2-2; D gene ambiguous. Germline V gene sequence: CDR1 SGDLS, CDR2 YYNGEE. V shed 5 bases and J shed 3 bases, with 5 bases lying between them. The CDR3 totals 12 residues. CDR3 sequence (DNA): TGTGCCAGCAGACAGCACACCGGGGAGCTGTTTTTT. This codes for CASRQHTGELFF.

The chain has TRBV29-1 and TRBJ2-7; TRBD1 aligns across 9 bases. Germline-derived CDR1 and CDR2 are SQVTM and ANQGSEA. The CDR3 has 12 residues. J was trimmed by 4 bases and V by 7 bases; bases with no gene match: 5. In nucleotides, the CDR3 is TGCAGCGCCCTACAGGGGGCATACGAGCAGTACTTC. It is translated as CSALQGAYEQYF.

V and J are TRBV2 and TRBJ2-7; 11 nucleotides align to TRBD2. The germline V gene encodes CDR1 SNHLY and CDR2 FYNNEI. The length of the CDR3 is 15 residues. V trimming: 5 bases; J trimming: 2 bases; junction bases outside the gene matches: 5. The CDR3 sequence is CASSRGTSGTYEQYF. The CDR3 DNA is TGTGCCAGCAGTCGCGGGACTAGCGGCACCTACGAGCAGTACTTC. The complete variable domain, with remaining parts taken from reference TRBV2 and TRBJ2-7, reads EPEVTQTPSHQVTQMGQEVILRCVPISNHLYFYWYRQILGQKVEFLVSFYNNEISEKSEIFDDQFSVERPDGSNFTLKIRSTKLEDSAMYFCASSRGTSGTYEQYFGPGTRLTVT.

The V and J genes are TRBV2 and TRBJ2-1; 12 nucleotides line up with TRBD2. J gave up 8 bases and V 5 bases, and 10 bases lay outside the gene matches. Germline CDR1 and CDR2: SNHLY and FYNNEI. This CDR3 contains 16 residues. CDR3 nucleotides: TGTGCCAGCAGTCCAGAACTAGCGGGAGGTTTGCATGAGCAGTTCTTC. Its protein is CASSPELAGGLHEQFF.

This clone has just a few counts. This sequence joins TRBV30 and TRBJ1-4; D perhaps matches TRBD1 (6 bases). CDR3 length: 13 residues. The V end was cut by 7 bases, the J end by 7 bases, with 16 bases between. Germline V CDR1 and CDR2: GTSNPN, SVGIG (reference sequence). CDR3 coding DNA: TGTGCCTCCAAAACAGGGCCAGCTGAAAAACTGTTTTTT. Protein: CASKTGPAEKLFF.

The rearrangement links TRBV4-1 to TRBJ1-6; no clear D. The CDR3 runs 13 residues. Trimming left V 4 bases short and J 7 bases short, with 8 bases between. Per the germline V gene, CDR1 is MGHRA and CDR2 is YSYEKL. Written as DNA, the CDR3 is TGCGCCAGCAGCCCCATGGGGAATTCACCCCTCCACTTT. Translated, it gives CASSPMGNSPLHF.

V and J are TRBV7-9 and TRBJ1-5, with 9 bases lining up with TRBD1. Germline assignment: CDR1 SEHNR and CDR2 FQNEAQ (reference sequence). The CDR3 spans 18 residues. V dropped 2 bases and J dropped 2; count of bases not matched to a gene: 10. The CDR3 region has the DNA TGTGCCAGCAGCTTATCCGGGACAGGGATTTCGGGCAATCAGCCCCAGCATTTT. As protein: CASSLSGTGISGNQPQHF. Full variable domain (remainder filled in from reference TRBV7-9 and TRBJ1-5): DTGVSQNPRHKITKRGQNVTFRCDPISEHNRLYWYRQTLGQGPEFLTYFQNEAQLEKSRLLSDRFSAERPKGSFSTLEIQRTEQGDSAMYLCASSLSGTGISGNQPQHFGDGTRLSIL.

The rearrangement uses TRBV5-8 and TRBJ2-1; perhaps TRBD1 as D (5 bases). The germline V gene has CDR1 SGHTS and CDR2 YDEGEE. The V end lost 3 bases, the J end lost 2 bases, and 12 bases lay between the germline ends. The CDR3 loop spans 15 amino acids. The CDR3 reads CASSSTAGPYNEQFF. CDR3 coding DNA: TGTGCCAGCAGCTCTACGGCAGGGCCCTACAATGAGCAGTTCTTC.

This clone appeared once. The V and J genes are TRBV19 and TRBJ1-2; a possible D gene is TRBD1 (5 bases). From germline, CDR1 is LNHDA and CDR2 SQIVND (reference sequence). The V end lost 4 bases, the J end lost 6 bases, and 24 bases lay between the germline ends. This CDR3 has 17 amino acids. Here the CDR3 reads CASSTTTPRTLTNGYTF. The CDR3 DNA reads as TGTGCCAGTAGTACCACGACCCCTCGGACACTGACAAATGGCTACACCTTC.